This TCR beta chain was recorded in a study of identical twins. TCRdb reanalysed the 5' RACE reads using MiXCR and keeps one entry per CDR3 protein. The table shows hundreds of thousands of distinct CDR3 sequences, with around 20% occurring only once. Broader study findings: Monozygotic twin pairs showed more out-of-frame TCR alpha sharing than models estimated.

Note on this clonotype: Antigen unknown.

The same data also went into a second study, on yellow fever vaccine responses in identical twins.

This clonotype was obtained from a woman aged 18-29 years in good health. Sequencing was done on a sample of CD4+ T cells sorted from blood.

The CDR3 bases are TGTGCCAGCAGTTACTCCGGGGCCCACTATGGCTACACCTTC. It codes for CASSYSGAHYGYTF. The chain recombines TRBV6-5 with TRBJ1-2; D may be TRBD1 (5 bases). The CDR3 consists of 14 residues. In germline, CDR1 is MNHEY, CDR2 SVGAGI. V was trimmed by 0 bases and J by 3 bases, leaving 8 bases between them.